These 9 T cell receptor beta chains share one sample of origin, sequenced in a study of naive and memory T cell subsets. Both TRBC1 and TRBC2 were covered by a beta constant-region primer of two equimolar oligonucleotides. TCRdb processed the UMI-ligation and nested PCR reads anew with MiXCR; each CDR3 protein has one entry. The sample lists some 150,000 distinct CDR3 sequences, approximately 17% occurring once. Sequencing used naive CD4+ T cells from blood. The receptors originated from a human donor in good health.

The chain uses TRBV27 and TRBJ1-5; unclear D gene. V gave up 5 bases and J gave up 7 bases, with 15 bases separating them. Germline-derived CDR1 and CDR2 are MNHEY and SMNVEV (reference sequence). The CDR3 length is 14 residues. In DNA form, the CDR3 reads TGTGCCAGCAGTACCCTGGAAGGGAGGCAGCCCCAGCATTTT. Residues: CASSTLEGRQPQHF.

V gene TRBV2 combines with J gene TRBJ2-5, with D unresolved. V lost 9 bases, J lost 2 bases, and 10 bases lay in between. The CDR3 runs 12 residues. Germline V CDR1 and CDR2: SNHLY, FYNNEI. CDR3 loop: CASGRMQETQYF. The CDR3 region has the DNA TGTGCCAGTGGCAGAATGCAAGAGACCCAGTACTTC. Full variable domain (missing parts from reference TRBV2 and TRBJ2-5): EPEVTQTPSHQVTQMGQEVILRCVPISNHLYFYWYRQILGQKVEFLVSFYNNEISEKSEIFDDQFSVERPDGSNFTLKIRSTKLEDSAMYFCASGRMQETQYFGPGTRLLVL.

This clonotype was found a few times. This sequence joins TRBV5-5 and TRBJ2-7, with D perhaps given as TRBD1 or TRBD2 (5 bases each). V lost 4 bases, J lost 7 bases, and 21 bases lay in between. The CDR3 extends over 15 amino acids. Germline CDR1 is SGHKS and CDR2 is YYEKEE (reference sequence). The CDR3 region is CASSPGPRRVEEQYF. The CDR3 region has the DNA TGTGCCAGCAGCCCGGGGCCCAGAAGGGTGGAAGAGCAGTACTTC.

In DNA form, the CDR3 reads TGTGCCAGCAGGCTACAGGGAGAAGGGAGCAATCAGCCCCAGCATTTT. Translated: CASRLQGEGSNQPQHF. The V and J genes are TRBV6-2 or TRBV6-3 and TRBJ1-5; TRBD1 might be the D (6 bases). CDR3 size: 16 residues. From germline, CDR1 is MNHEY and CDR2 SVGEGT. Trimming removed 6 bases at V and 1 base at J, with 16 bases between.

The rearrangement links TRBV5-6 to TRBJ2-7; 9 nucleotides align to TRBD2. Germline lookup yields CDR1 SGHDT and CDR2 YYEEEE. J was trimmed by 1 base and V by 4 bases; bases with no gene match: 9. This CDR3 has 16 residues. The CDR3 coding sequence is TGTGCCAGCAGCGCCAAACTAGCGGGTCCTTCCTACGAGCAGTACTTC. It is translated as CASSAKLAGPSYEQYF.

The chain carries TRBV18 and TRBJ2-3, with 9 bases aligning to TRBD2. Germline-derived CDR1 and CDR2 are KGHSH and LQKENI. The CDR3 spans 16 residues. V gave up 3 bases and J gave up 3 bases; unmatched junction bases: 7. The CDR3 bases are TGTGCCAGCTCACCCCCCGGCAGCGGGAGGACAGATACGCAGTATTTT. Residues: CASSPPGSGRTDTQYF. Filled out from reference TRBV18 and TRBJ2-3, the complete variable domain reads NAGVMQNPRHLVRRRGQEARLRCSPMKGHSHVYWYRQLPEEGLKFMVYLQKENIIDESGMPKERFSAEFPKEGPSILRIQQVVRGDSAAYFCASSPPGSGRTDTQYFGPGTRLTVL.

This chain's CDR3 is CASSPIYTEAFF. CDR3 sequence (DNA): TGTGCCAGCAGTCCTATATACACTGAAGCTTTCTTT. V usage is TRBV28 and J usage is TRBJ1-1; D gene unclear. Per germline, CDR1 MDHEN and CDR2 SYDVKM. The CDR3 consists of 12 residues. V dropped 5 bases and J dropped 3 bases, with 7 bases sitting between them.

The gene calls are TRBV6-2 or TRBV6-3 and TRBJ1-2, with no clear D. CDR3 length equals 13 residues. Germline loops: CDR1 MNHEY, CDR2 SVGEGT. V lost 8 bases to trimming and J lost 2 bases, with 12 bases between them. CDR3 amino acids: CASGGSPNYGYTF. The DNA for the CDR3 is TGTGCCAGCGGAGGGAGTCCGAACTATGGCTACACCTTC.

J is TRBJ2-7 and V is TRBV25-1; 11 nucleotides agree with TRBD1. Germline assignment: CDR1 MGHDK and CDR2 SYGVNS. CDR3 length equals 16 residues. V shed 0 bases, J shed 5 bases, and the junction held 6 bases outside the gene matches. In DNA form, the CDR3 reads TGTGCCAGCAGTGAATATCCCGGACAGGGGGCCCACGAGCAGTACTTC. Amino acids: CASSEYPGQGAHEQYF.